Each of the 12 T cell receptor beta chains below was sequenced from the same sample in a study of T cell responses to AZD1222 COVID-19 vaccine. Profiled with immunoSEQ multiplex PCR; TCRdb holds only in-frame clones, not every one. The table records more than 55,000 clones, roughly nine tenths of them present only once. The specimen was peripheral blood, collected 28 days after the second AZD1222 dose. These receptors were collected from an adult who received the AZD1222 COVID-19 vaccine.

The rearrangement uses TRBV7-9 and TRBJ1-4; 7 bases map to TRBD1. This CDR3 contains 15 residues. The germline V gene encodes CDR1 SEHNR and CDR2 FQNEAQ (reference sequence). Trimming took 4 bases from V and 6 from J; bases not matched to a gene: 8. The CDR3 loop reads CASSSRDSTHEKLFF. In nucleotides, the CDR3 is TGTGCCAGCAGCTCGCGGGACAGTACTCATGAAAAACTGTTTTTT. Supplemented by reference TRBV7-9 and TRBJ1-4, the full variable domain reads DTGVSQNPRHKITKRGQNVTFRCDPISEHNRLYWYRQTLGQGPEFLTYFQNEAQLEKSRLLSDRFSAERPKGSFSTLEIQRTEQGDSAMYLCASSSRDSTHEKLFFGSGTQLSVL.

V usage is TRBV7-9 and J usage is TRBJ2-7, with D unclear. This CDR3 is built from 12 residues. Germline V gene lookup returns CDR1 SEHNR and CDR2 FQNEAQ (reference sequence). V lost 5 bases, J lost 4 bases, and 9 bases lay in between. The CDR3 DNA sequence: TGTGCCAGCAGCCTCGCCGCATACGAGCAGTACTTC. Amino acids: CASSLAAYEQYF.

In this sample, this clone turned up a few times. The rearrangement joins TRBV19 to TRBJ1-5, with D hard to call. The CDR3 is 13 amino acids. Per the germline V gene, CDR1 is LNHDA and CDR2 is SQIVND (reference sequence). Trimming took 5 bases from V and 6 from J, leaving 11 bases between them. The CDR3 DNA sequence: TGTGCCAGTAGTGGGTGGGTCGGTCAGCCCCAGCATTTT. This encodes CASSGWVGQPQHF.

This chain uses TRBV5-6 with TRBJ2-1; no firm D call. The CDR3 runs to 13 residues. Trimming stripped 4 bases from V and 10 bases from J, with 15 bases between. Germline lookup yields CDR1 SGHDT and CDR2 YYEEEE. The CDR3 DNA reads TGTGCCAGCAGCCACGACCTACCAGGCGAGCAGTTCTTC. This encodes CASSHDLPGEQFF.

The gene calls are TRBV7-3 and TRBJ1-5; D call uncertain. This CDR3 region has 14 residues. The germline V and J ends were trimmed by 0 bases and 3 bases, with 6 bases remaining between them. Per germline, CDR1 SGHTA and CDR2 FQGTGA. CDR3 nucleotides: TGTGCCAGCAGCTTAACTGGATTCAATCAGCCCCAGCATTTT. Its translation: CASSLTGFNQPQHF.

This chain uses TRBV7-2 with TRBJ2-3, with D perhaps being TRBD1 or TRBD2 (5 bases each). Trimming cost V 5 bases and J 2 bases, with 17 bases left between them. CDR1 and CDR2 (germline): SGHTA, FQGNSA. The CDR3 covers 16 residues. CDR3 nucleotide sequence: TGTGCCAGCAGCACACCTCCGGGACGACTCACAGATACGCAGTATTTT. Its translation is CASSTPPGRLTDTQYF.

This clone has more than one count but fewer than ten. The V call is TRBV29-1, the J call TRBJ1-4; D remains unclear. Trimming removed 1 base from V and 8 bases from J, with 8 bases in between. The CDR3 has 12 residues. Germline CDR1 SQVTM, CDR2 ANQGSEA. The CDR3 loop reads CSVEVGSEKLFF. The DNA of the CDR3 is TGCAGCGTTGAAGTCGGATCGGAAAAACTGTTTTTT.

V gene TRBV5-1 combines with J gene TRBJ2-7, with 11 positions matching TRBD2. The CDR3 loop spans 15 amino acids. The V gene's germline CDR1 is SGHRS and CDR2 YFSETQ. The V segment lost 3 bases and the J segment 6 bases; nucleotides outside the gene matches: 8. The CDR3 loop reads CASSSVTSGSGEQYF. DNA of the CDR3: TGCGCCAGCAGCTCAGTTACTAGCGGGAGTGGCGAGCAGTACTTC.

CDR3 in DNA: TGCGCCAGCAGCGCCACTACAGGGGGGCTTGAGCAGTACTTC. Translated: CASSATTGGLEQYF. The chain is built from TRBV5-1 and TRBJ2-7; 8 nucleotides agree with TRBD1. V lost 4 bases, J lost 7 bases, and 10 bases stayed unmatched. Germline V lookup: CDR1 SGHRS, CDR2 YFSETQ. The CDR3 extends over 14 amino acids.

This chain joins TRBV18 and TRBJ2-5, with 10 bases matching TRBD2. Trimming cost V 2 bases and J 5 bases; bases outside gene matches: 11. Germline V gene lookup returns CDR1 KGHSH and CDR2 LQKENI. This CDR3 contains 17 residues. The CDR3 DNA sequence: TGTGCCAGCTCACCAAGGGCTAGCGGGAGTTTAATGGAGACCCAGTACTTC. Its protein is CASSPRASGSLMETQYF.

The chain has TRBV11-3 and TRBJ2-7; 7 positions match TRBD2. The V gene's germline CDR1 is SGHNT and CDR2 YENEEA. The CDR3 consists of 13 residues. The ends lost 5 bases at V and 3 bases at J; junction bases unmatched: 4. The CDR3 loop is CASSASGGYEQYF. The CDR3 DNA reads TGTGCCAGCAGCGCATCGGGGGGCTACGAGCAGTACTTC.

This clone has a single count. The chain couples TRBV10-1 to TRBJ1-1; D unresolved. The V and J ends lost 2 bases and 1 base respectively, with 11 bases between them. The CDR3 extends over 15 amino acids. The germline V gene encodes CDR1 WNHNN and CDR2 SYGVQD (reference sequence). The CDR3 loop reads CASSELGLENTEAFF. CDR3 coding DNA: TGCGCCAGCAGTGAGCTAGGGTTGGAGAACACTGAAGCTTTCTTT.